This T cell receptor (beta chain) was obtained from a study of T-cell reconstitution after alpha-beta-depleted transplantation in children. For TCRbeta, the library was prepared with unique molecular identifiers. TCRdb processed the PCR reads anew with MiXCR; each CDR3 protein has one entry. Counted here are approximately 340,000 distinct CDR3 sequences, over 9% occurring once; the ten biggest clones make up approximately 2.3%. The germline V and J ends were trimmed by 6 bases and 0 bases, with 9 bases remaining between them. Germline CDR1 is MNHEY and CDR2 is SVGEGT. The CDR3 consists of 13 residues.

The V call is TRBV6-2 or TRBV6-3, the J call TRBJ2-7, with D perhaps matching TRBD1 (6 bases). The sequence was obtained from a human donor who donated a stem cell graft to a child with acute lymphoblastic leukemia. Specimen: PBMCs from the stem cell graft donor, collected from the stem cell graft. The CDR3 DNA reads as TGTGCCAGCAGGACAGGAAACTCCTACGAGCAGTACTTC. It specifies CASRTGNSYEQYF.